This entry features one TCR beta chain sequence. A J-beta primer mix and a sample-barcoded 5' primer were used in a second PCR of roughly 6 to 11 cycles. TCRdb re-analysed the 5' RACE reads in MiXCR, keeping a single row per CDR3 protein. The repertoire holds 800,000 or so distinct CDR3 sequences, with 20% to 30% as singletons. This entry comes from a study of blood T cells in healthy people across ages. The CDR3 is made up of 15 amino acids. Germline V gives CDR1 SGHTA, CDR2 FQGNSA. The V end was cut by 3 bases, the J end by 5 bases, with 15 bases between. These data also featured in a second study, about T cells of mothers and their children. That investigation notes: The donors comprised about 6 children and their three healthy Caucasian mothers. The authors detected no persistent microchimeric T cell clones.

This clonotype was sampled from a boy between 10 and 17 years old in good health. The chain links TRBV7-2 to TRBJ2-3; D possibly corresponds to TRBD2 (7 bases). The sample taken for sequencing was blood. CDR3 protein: CASSLGGPSRDTQYF. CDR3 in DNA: TGTGCCAGCAGCTTGGGGGGGCCTTCCAGAGATACGCAGTATTTT.